One sample yielded the 5 T cell receptor beta chains listed below, sequenced in a study of shared clonotypes between healthy human individuals. Libraries were prepared by immunoSEQ multiplex PCR; TCRdb keeps only in-frame clonotypes and omits some of them. The sample shows about 2.3 million clones, about 92% of them seen only once. Source material: naive CD4+ T cells from PBMCs. Subset indicated: CD45RA+ positively selected. The origin of the receptors is a man in his late teens or twenties in good health. Some clones in this sample may be carry-over from other donors' samples.

This clone was seen a few times. The chain combines TRBV7-9 with TRBJ1-1; weak D call: TRBD1 (5 bases). The CDR3 is made up of 15 amino acids. The germline V gene encodes CDR1 SEHNR and CDR2 FQNEAQ (reference sequence). V lost 5 bases and J lost 1, with 14 bases in between. CDR3 bases: TGTGCCAGCAGCCGGGACGGAGCGTCGAACACTGAAGCTTTCTTT. This codes for CASSRDGASNTEAFF.

The chain couples TRBV28 to TRBJ2-1; D gene unclear. Trimming cost V 7 bases and J 0 bases, with 10 bases left between them. CDR1 and CDR2 from the germline V gene are MDHEN and SYDVKM. The CDR3 has 14 residues. CDR3 in DNA: TGTGCCAGCATGGTTAGCAGCTCCTACAATGAGCAGTTCTTC. Translation gives CASMVSSSYNEQFF.

This CDR3 reads CASEAGPGSPLHF. In DNA form, the CDR3 reads TGTGCCAGCGAGGCAGGGCCGGGGTCACCCCTCCACTTT. The V and J genes are TRBV6-5 and TRBJ1-6; tentatively, D is TRBD1 (5 bases). Germline-derived CDR1 and CDR2 are MNHEY and SVGAGI. V lost 8 bases, J lost 10 bases, and 15 bases lay in between. This CDR3 is 13 amino acids long.

This chain links TRBV10-1 with TRBJ2-1; 7 bases are shared with TRBD2. The V gene's germline CDR1 is WNHNN and CDR2 SYGVQD (reference sequence). CDR3 size: 14 residues. V trimming: 4 bases; J trimming: 10 bases; junction bases outside the gene matches: 10. The CDR3 DNA is TGCGCCAGCAGTGGCGGGAGTCTCCTCGCCGAGCAGTTCTTC. Translation gives CASSGGSLLAEQFF.

V and J are TRBV27 and TRBJ2-3; 9 bases map to TRBD1. CDR1 is MNHEY, CDR2 SMNVEV, per germline (reference sequence). The CDR3 runs to 15 residues. V shed 4 bases, J shed 5 bases, and the junction held 7 bases outside the gene matches. CDR3: CASSSYRGLRDTQYF. The CDR3 DNA is TGTGCCAGCAGTTCCTACAGGGGGCTTAGAGATACGCAGTATTTT.